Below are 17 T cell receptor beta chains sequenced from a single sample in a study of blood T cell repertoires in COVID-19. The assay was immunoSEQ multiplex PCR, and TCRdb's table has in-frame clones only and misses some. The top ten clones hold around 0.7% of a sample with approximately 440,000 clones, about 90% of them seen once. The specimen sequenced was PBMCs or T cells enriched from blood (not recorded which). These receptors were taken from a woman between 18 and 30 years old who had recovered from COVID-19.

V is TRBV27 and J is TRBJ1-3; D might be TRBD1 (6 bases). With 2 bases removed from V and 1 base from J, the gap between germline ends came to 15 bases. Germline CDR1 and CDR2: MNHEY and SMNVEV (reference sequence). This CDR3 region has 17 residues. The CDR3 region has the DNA TGTGCCAGCAGTTTAGACAGGTCCCCCGGGTCTGGAAACACCATATATTTT. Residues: CASSLDRSPGSGNTIYF.

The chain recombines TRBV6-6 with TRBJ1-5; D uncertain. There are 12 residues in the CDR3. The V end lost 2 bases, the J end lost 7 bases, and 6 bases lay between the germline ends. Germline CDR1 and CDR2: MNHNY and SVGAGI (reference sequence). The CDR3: CASSYMRQPQHF. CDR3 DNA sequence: TGTGCCAGCAGTTACATGAGGCAGCCCCAGCATTTT.

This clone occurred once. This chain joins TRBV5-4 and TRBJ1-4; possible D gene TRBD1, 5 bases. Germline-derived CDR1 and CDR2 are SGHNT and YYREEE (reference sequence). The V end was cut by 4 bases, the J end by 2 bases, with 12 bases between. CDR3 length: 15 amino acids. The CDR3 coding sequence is TGTGCCAGCAGCCCGCAGGGAGGCACTAATGAAAAACTGTTTTTT. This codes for CASSPQGGTNEKLFF.

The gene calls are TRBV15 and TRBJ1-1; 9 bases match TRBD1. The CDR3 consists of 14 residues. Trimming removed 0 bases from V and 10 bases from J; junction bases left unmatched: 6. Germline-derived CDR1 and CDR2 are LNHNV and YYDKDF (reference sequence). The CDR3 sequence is CATSRDRDRAGAFF. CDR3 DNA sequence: TGTGCCACCAGCAGAGATCGGGACAGGGCGGGAGCTTTCTTT.

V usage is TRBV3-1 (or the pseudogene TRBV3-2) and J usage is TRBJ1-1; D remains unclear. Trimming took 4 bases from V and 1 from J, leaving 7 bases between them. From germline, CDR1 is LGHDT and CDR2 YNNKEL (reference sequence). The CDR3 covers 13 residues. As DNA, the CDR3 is TGTGCCAGCAGCCCCACACGGAACACTGAAGCTTTCTTT. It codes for CASSPTRNTEAFF.

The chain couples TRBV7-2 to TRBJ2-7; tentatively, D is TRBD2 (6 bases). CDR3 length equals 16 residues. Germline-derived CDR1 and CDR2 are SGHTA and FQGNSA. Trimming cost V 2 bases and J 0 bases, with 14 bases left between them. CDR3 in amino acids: CASSLLGGVNSYEQYF. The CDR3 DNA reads TGTGCCAGCAGCTTATTAGGCGGGGTCAACTCCTACGAGCAGTACTTC.

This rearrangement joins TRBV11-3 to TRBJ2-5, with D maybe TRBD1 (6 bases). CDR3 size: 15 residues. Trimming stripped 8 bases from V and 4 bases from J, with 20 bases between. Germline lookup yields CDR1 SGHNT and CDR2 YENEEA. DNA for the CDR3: TGTGCCAGCTCCCTAGGGGGAGTCGTGGGAGAGACCCAGTACTTC. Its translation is CASSLGGVVGETQYF.

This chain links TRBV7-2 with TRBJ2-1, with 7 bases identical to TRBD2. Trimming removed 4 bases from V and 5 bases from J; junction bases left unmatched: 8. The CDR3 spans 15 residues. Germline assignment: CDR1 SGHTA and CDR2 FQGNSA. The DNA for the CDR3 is TGTGCCAGCAGCTCCATGTCGGGACTACACAATGAGCAGTTCTTC. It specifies CASSSMSGLHNEQFF. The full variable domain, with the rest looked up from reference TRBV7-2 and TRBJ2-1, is GAGVSQSPSNKVTEKGKDVELRCDPISGHTALYWYRQSLGQGLEFLIYFQGNSAPDKSGLPSDRFSAERTGGSVSTLTIQRTQQEDSAVYLCASSSMSGLHNEQFFGPGTRLTVL.

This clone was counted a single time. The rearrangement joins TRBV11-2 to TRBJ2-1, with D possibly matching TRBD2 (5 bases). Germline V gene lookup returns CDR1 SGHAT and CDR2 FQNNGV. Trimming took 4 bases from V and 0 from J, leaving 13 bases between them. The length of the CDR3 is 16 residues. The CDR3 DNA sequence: TGTGCCAGCAGCTCCGTTAGGGAGAGCTCCTACAATGAGCAGTTCTTC. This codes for CASSSVRESSYNEQFF.

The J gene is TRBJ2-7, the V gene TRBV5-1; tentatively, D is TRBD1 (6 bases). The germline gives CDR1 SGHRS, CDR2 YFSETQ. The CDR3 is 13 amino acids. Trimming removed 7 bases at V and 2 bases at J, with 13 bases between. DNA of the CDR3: TGCGCCAGCGGGAAGGGGGATCCCTACGAGCAGTACTTC. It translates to CASGKGDPYEQYF.

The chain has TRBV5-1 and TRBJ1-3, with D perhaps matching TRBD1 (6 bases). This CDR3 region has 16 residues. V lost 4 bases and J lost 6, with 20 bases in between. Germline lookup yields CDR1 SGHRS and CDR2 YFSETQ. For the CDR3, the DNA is TGCGCCAGCAGCCTTGCCCGAGCAGGGGCCGAAAACACCATATATTTT. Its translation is CASSLARAGAENTIYF.

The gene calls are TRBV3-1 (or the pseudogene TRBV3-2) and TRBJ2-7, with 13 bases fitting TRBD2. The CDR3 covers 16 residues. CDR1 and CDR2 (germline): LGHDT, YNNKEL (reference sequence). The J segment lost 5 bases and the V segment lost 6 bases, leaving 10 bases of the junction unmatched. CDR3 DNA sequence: TGTGCCAGCAGTCTCTCTCCCGGACTAGCGGGGGACGAGCAGTACTTC. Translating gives CASSLSPGLAGDEQYF.

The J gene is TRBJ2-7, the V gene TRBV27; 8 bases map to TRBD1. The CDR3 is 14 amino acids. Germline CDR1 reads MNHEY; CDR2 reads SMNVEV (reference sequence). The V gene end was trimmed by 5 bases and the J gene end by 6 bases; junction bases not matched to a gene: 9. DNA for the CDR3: TGTGCCAGCAGTAACCTAGGACAGGGTGGCGAGCAGTACTTC. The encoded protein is CASSNLGQGGEQYF.

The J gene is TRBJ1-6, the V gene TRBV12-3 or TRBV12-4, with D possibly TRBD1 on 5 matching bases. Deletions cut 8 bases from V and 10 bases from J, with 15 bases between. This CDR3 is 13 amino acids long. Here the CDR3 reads CASGWGQESPLHF. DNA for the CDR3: TGTGCCAGCGGTTGGGGCCAGGAGTCACCCCTCCACTTT.

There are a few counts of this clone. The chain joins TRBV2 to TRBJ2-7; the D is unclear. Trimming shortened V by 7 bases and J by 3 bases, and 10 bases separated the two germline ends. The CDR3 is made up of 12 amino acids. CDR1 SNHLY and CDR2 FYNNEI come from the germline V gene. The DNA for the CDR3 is TGTGCCAGCACTCATACAAGCTACGAGCAGTACTTC. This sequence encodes CASTHTSYEQYF.

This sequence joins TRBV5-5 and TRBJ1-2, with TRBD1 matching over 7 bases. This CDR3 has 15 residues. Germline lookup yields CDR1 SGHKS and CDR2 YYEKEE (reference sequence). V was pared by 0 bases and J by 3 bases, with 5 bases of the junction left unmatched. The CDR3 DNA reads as TGTGCCAGCAGCTTGGGGGCCAGGGGGGACTATGGCTACACCTTC. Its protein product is CASSLGARGDYGYTF.

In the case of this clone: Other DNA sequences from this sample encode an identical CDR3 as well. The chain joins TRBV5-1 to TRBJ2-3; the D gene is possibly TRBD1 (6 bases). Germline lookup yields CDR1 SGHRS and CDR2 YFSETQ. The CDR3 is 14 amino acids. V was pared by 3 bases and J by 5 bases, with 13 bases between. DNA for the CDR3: TGCGCCAGCAGCTCGACAGGATCCCTAGATACGCAGTATTTT. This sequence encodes CASSSTGSLDTQYF. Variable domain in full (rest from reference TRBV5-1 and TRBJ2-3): KAGVTQTPRYLIKTRGQQVTLSCSPISGHRSVSWYQQTPGQGLQFLFEYFSETQRNKGNFPGRFSGRQFSNSRSEMNVSTLELGDSALYLCASSSTGSLDTQYFGPGTRLTVL.